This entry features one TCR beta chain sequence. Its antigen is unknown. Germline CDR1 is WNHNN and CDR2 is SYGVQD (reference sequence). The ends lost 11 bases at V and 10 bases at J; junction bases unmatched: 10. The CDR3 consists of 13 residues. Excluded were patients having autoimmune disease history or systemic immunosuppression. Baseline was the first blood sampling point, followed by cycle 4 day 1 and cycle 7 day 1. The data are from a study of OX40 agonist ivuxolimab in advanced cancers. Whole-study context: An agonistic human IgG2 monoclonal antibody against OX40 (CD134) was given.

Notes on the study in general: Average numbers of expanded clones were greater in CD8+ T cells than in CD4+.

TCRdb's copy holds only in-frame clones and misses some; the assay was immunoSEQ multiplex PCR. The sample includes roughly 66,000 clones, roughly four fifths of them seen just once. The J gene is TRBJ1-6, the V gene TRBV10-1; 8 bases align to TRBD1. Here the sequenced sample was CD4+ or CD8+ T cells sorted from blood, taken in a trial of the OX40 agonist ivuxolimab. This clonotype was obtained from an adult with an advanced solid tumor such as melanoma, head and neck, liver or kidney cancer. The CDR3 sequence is CAGPGDRRSPLHF. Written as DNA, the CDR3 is TGCGCCGGGCCTGGGGACAGGCGCTCACCCCTCCACTTT.